Listed below are T cell receptor beta chains from one sample, sequenced in a study of shared clonotypes between healthy human individuals. Measured with immunoSEQ multiplex PCR; TCRdb has only the in-frame clones, and not every one. The table lists millions of clones, about 94% of them singletons. Material: naive CD8+ T cells sorted from blood. All receptors come from a man aged 18 to 30 in good health. CDR3s include the opening cysteine and the closing phenylalanine or tryptophan. Each record gives: V gene, D gene, clone size, J gene, CDR3 protein, CDR3 DNA. A D gene is named only where the DNA matches it firmly. Expanded clones are given a class, and other clones once, few, many or no size at all.

TRBV6-5	NA	NA	TRBJ2-7	CASSYGDVGYEQYF	TGTGCCAGCAGTTATGGGGACGTCGGCTACGAGCAGTACTTC
TRBV6-1	TRBD1	NA	TRBJ1-6	CASSEFVGTGTSPLHF	TGTGCCAGCAGTGAATTCGTCGGGACAGGGACCTCACCCCTCCACTTT
TRBV7-2	NA	NA	TRBJ1-6	CASSLVYAPLHF	TGTGCCAGCAGCTTAGTGTATGCCCCCCTCCACTTT
TRBV4-3	NA	NA	TRBJ1-2	CASSPGALGTDGYTF	TGCGCCAGCAGCCCAGGAGCGTTAGGGACGGATGGCTACACCTTC
TRBV10-3	NA	NA	TRBJ2-7	CAISESTRAYEQYF	TGTGCCATCAGTGAGTCGACTCGGGCCTACGAGCAGTACTTC
TRBV5-6	NA	NA	TRBJ2-7	CASSLLSLIDEQYF	TGTGCCAGCAGCTTGTTGTCTCTCATCGACGAGCAGTACTTC
TRBV7-2	NA	NA	TRBJ2-7	CASSPSSSYEQYF	TGTGCCAGCAGCCCGTCTAGCTCCTACGAGCAGTACTTC
TRBV5-4	TRBD2	NA	TRBJ2-1	CASSLDRALAGFSYNEQFF	TGTGCCAGCAGCCTGGACAGGGCACTAGCGGGATTTTCCTACAATGAGCAGTTCTTC
TRBV4-1	TRBD2	NA	TRBJ2-1	CASSQDLAGEDNEQFF	TGCGCCAGCAGCCAAGATCTAGCGGGGGAAGACAATGAGCAGTTCTTC
TRBV30	NA	NA	TRBJ2-7	CAWTGEGYEQYF	TGTGCCTGGACAGGAGAGGGATACGAGCAGTACTTC
TRBV6-6	TRBD1	NA	TRBJ2-7	CASSTSGTGAYEQYF	TGTGCCAGCAGTACCTCTGGGACAGGGGCCTACGAGCAGTACTTC
TRBV28	NA	NA	TRBJ2-7	CASSERGATSYEQYF	TGTGCCAGCAGTGAACGGGGGGCGACATCCTACGAGCAGTACTTC
TRBV28	NA	NA	TRBJ1-5	CASIPGARDQPQHF	TGTGCCAGCATTCCGGGGGCCAGGGATCAGCCCCAGCATTTT
TRBV28	NA	NA	TRBJ1-4	CASSLLSPGSEKLFF	TGTGCCAGCAGTTTATTGAGCCCGGGCAGTGAAAAACTGTTTTTT
TRBV7-6	TRBD1	once	TRBJ2-7	CASSLLTGQVDEQYF	TGTGCCAGCAGCTTGCTCACAGGACAGGTCGACGAGCAGTACTTC
TRBV15	NA	NA	TRBJ2-3	CATSRESDFLFTDTQYF	TGTGCCACCAGCAGAGAATCCGACTTTCTATTCACAGATACGCAGTATTTT
TRBV12-5	NA	NA	TRBJ2-3	CASGTPAGTSTDTQYF	TGTGCTAGTGGTACCCCAGCCGGGACTAGCACAGATACGCAGTATTTT
TRBV2	TRBD1	once	TRBJ1-2	CASTLVDRNYGYTF	TGTGCCAGCACTCTCGTGGACAGGAACTATGGCTACACCTTC
TRBV9	NA	NA	TRBJ1-1	CASARGGNTEAFF	TGTGCCAGCGCCCGTGGGGGGAACACTGAAGCTTTCTTT
TRBV13	NA	NA	TRBJ2-7	CASSGDNSYEQYF	TGTGCCAGCAGCGGGGACAACTCCTACGAGCAGTACTTC
TRBV5-3	NA	NA	TRBJ1-5	CARSHDRRNQPQHF	TGTGCCAGAAGCCACGACAGACGCAATCAGCCCCAGCATTTT
TRBV9	NA	NA	TRBJ2-1	CASSVALDEQFF	TGTGCCAGCAGCGTAGCCTTGGATGAGCAGTTCTTC
TRBV27	TRBD1	NA	TRBJ1-2	CASSPSTGDRGYGYTF	TGTGCCAGCAGTCCATCGACAGGGGATAGGGGCTATGGCTACACCTTC
TRBV7-9	TRBD1	NA	TRBJ2-7	CASSLVGQGEEQYF	TGTGCCAGCAGCTTAGTCGGACAGGGTGAAGAGCAGTACTTC
TRBV21-1	NA	NA	TRBJ2-3	CARLSDTQYF	TGTGCCCGCCTTTCGGATACGCAGTATTTT